Below are 11 T cell receptor beta chains sequenced from a single sample in a study of T cell changes during pregnancy in multiple sclerosis. Profiling relied on immunoSEQ multiplex PCR, and the TCRdb table lists in-frame clones only, not all of them. The sample lists around 35,000 clones; 85% to 95% were seen once. The specimen comprised CD4+ T cells from peripheral blood mononuclear cells, sampled in the second trimester of pregnancy. These receptors came from a female donor with multiple sclerosis, enrolled in a pregnancy study.

The chain carries TRBV25-1 and TRBJ2-7; TRBD1 matches at 7 bases. The length of the CDR3 is 13 residues. J was trimmed by 4 bases and V by 8 bases; bases with no gene match: 8. Germline CDR1 MGHDK, CDR2 SYGVNS. The CDR3 here is CASRRDRTYEQYF. For the CDR3, the DNA is TGTGCCAGCCGCCGGGACAGAACTTACGAGCAGTACTTC.

The V and J genes are TRBV30 and TRBJ1-4; D not certain. The germline V gene encodes CDR1 GTSNPN and CDR2 SVGIG (reference sequence). V lost 2 bases, J lost 6 bases, and 10 bases lay in between. This CDR3 comprises 13 residues. CDR3 sequence reads: CAWSPSSYEKLFF. For the CDR3, the DNA is TGTGCCTGGAGTCCCTCTTCCTATGAAAAACTGTTTTTT. Full variable domain (rest looked up from reference TRBV30 and TRBJ1-4): SQTIHQWPATLVQPVGSPLSLECTVEGTSNPNLYWYRQAAGRGLQLLFYSVGIGQISSEVPQNLSASRPQDRQFILSSKKLLLSDSGFYLCAWSPSSYEKLFFGSGTQLSVL.

The chain links TRBV6-5 to TRBJ1-1; D is ambiguous. Germline CDR1 and CDR2: MNHEY and SVGAGI. V lost 2 bases to trimming and J lost 0 bases, with 10 bases between them. CDR3 length: 15 amino acids. CDR3 loop: CASSYTPDMNTEAFF. CDR3 bases: TGTGCCAGCAGTTACACCCCAGATATGAACACTGAAGCTTTCTTT.

The V and J genes are TRBV5-5 and TRBJ1-5, with a tentative D call TRBD1 (5 bases). The CDR3 loop spans 13 amino acids. The germline gives CDR1 SGHKS, CDR2 YYEKEE (reference sequence). V was clipped by 5 bases and J by 7 bases, with 13 bases between them. Written as DNA, the CDR3 is TGTGCCAGCAGTATCTCGGGGGGGCAGCCCCAGCATTTT. It is translated as CASSISGGQPQHF. The full variable domain, rest sourced from reference TRBV5-5 and TRBJ1-5, is DAGVTQSPTHLIKTRGQQVTLRCSPISGHKSVSWYQQVLGQGPQFIFQYYEKEERGRGNFPDRFSARQFPNYSSELNVNALLLGDSALYLCASSISGGQPQHFGDGTRLSIL.

The CDR3, as DNA: TGTGCCAGCAGCTTCACTAGCGGGATTGAGACCCAGTACTTC. The encoded protein is CASSFTSGIETQYF. The chain uses TRBV5-4 and TRBJ2-5; 10 nucleotides match TRBD2. The CDR3 covers 14 residues. Germline V gene data show CDR1 as SGHNT and CDR2 as YYREEE (reference sequence). Trimming at V came to 2 bases and at J to 5 bases, leaving 3 bases not matched to a gene.

The chain has TRBV7-9 and TRBJ2-1, with 14 bases identical to TRBD2. V lost 5 bases and J lost 0; bases outside the gene matches: 9. This CDR3 is 19 amino acids long. Germline CDR1 reads SEHNR; CDR2 reads FQNEAQ (reference sequence). The CDR3 nucleotides are TGTGCCAGCAGCCCGAGTATTGGGACTAGCGGGAGCTCCTACAATGAGCAGTTCTTC. Translated, it gives CASSPSIGTSGSSYNEQFF.

The genes are TRBV27 and TRBJ1-2; no clear D gene. Germline V gene sequence: CDR1 MNHEY, CDR2 SMNVEV (reference sequence). CDR3 length: 12 residues. The V end lost 5 bases, the J end lost 10 bases, and 14 bases lay between the germline ends. The CDR3 protein is CASSTRSRVYTF. In DNA form, the CDR3 reads TGTGCCAGCAGTACCCGGAGCCGGGTCTACACCTTC.

The V gene is TRBV7-2, the J gene TRBJ1-2, with 12 bases fitting TRBD1. The ends lost 5 bases at V and 8 bases at J; junction bases unmatched: 9. This CDR3 has 15 residues. The germline CDR1 and CDR2 sequences are SGHTA and FQGNSA. The CDR3 loop is CASSTPGQGARGYTF. As DNA, the CDR3 is TGTGCCAGCAGCACTCCGGGACAGGGGGCGAGGGGCTACACCTTC.

Of note for this clone: One end of the junction varies from germline; a read error may be responsible. CDR3 in DNA: TGTGCCATCAGGGAGTCGGTGCGGGGGAGCTCCTACAATGAGCAGTTCTTC. It is translated as CAIRESVRGSSYNEQFF. V and J are TRBV10-3 and TRBJ2-1, with TRBD2 matching over 7 bases. The CDR3 spans 17 residues. Germline loops: CDR1 ENHRY, CDR2 SYGVKD.

The chain uses TRBV18 and TRBJ1-2, with TRBD1 matching over 10 bases. CDR1 is KGHSH and CDR2 is LQKENI in the germline V gene. This CDR3 has 16 residues. After removal of 3 bases from V and 6 bases from J, the junction contained 10 bases not matched to a gene. The CDR3 loop reads CASSPAVPGQGNGYTF. CDR3 bases: TGTGCCAGCTCACCGGCAGTCCCGGGACAGGGGAATGGCTACACCTTC. Variable domain in full (rest from reference TRBV18 and TRBJ1-2): NAGVMQNPRHLVRRRGQEARLRCSPMKGHSHVYWYRQLPEEGLKFMVYLQKENIIDESGMPKERFSAEFPKEGPSILRIQQVVRGDSAAYFCASSPAVPGQGNGYTFGSGTRLTVV.

V usage is TRBV19 and J usage is TRBJ2-2, with 9 bases lining up with TRBD1. The J segment lost 3 bases and the V segment lost 7 bases, leaving 3 bases of the junction unmatched. Germline-derived CDR1 and CDR2 are LNHDA and SQIVND (reference sequence). The CDR3 is 14 amino acids. The CDR3 coding sequence is TGTGCCAGTATTCGGACAGGGGACACCGGGGAGCTGTTTTTT. This codes for CASIRTGDTGELFF.